What follows are 14 T cell receptor beta chains derived from one specimen sequenced in a study of T cell responses to AZD1222 COVID-19 vaccine. Profiling relied on immunoSEQ multiplex PCR, and the TCRdb table lists in-frame clones only, not all of them. This sample carries some 99,000 clones, 87% of them seen once, and the ten largest clones take roughly 5.3%. The specimen comprised peripheral blood, sampled on day 0 of AZD1222 vaccination. These receptors originate from an adult in good health.

This sequence joins TRBV28 and TRBJ1-1; D unclear. Germline V CDR1 and CDR2: MDHEN, SYDVKM. Trimming left V 2 bases short and J 1 base short, with 5 bases between. This CDR3 contains 13 residues. The DNA for the CDR3 is TGTGCCAGCAGTTTAGGTCAGAACACTGAAGCTTTCTTT. Its translation is CASSLGQNTEAFF.

V is TRBV6-5 and J is TRBJ1-6, with 7 bases fitting TRBD1. V shed 6 bases, J shed 7 bases, and the junction held 6 bases outside the gene matches. The CDR3 spans 14 residues. The germline gives CDR1 MNHEY, CDR2 SVGAGI. The CDR3 is CASSGTANNSPLHF. CDR3 nucleotides: TGTGCCAGCAGCGGGACAGCCAACAATTCACCCCTCCACTTT.

This chain uses TRBV24-1 with TRBJ2-2; D is possibly TRBD2 (5 bases). CDR1 is KGHDR and CDR2 is SFDVKD in the germline V gene. V was clipped by 2 bases and J by 0 bases, with 18 bases between them. The CDR3 extends over 19 amino acids. CDR3 sequence: CATSDSPGGGTPNTGELFF. The CDR3 coding sequence is TGTGCCACCAGTGATTCCCCTGGAGGCGGAACCCCGAACACCGGGGAGCTGTTTTTT.

This chain uses TRBV28 with TRBJ1-1; no firm D call. Germline values: CDR1 MDHEN, CDR2 SYDVKM. The CDR3 has 13 residues. V was pared by 5 bases and J by 5 bases, with 12 bases between. The CDR3 here is CASSLGSGTEAFF. The DNA of the CDR3 is TGTGCCAGCAGTCTAGGATCGGGTACTGAAGCTTTCTTT.

This clone was found once. The rearrangement links TRBV7-2 to TRBJ1-2; D is ambiguous. V was shortened by 1 base and J by 1 base, with 10 bases between the two germline ends. The CDR3 has 15 amino acids. CDR1 SGHTA and CDR2 FQGNSA come from the germline V gene. The chain's CDR3 is CASSLDRDFNYGYTF. Here the CDR3 DNA reads TGTGCCAGCAGCTTAGACAGAGACTTTAACTATGGCTACACCTTC.

The chain couples TRBV13 to TRBJ2-7, with 8 bases matching TRBD1. Per germline, CDR1 PRHDT and CDR2 FYEKMQ (reference sequence). This CDR3 contains 17 residues. V trimming: 0 bases; J trimming: 5 bases; junction bases outside the gene matches: 12. This chain's CDR3 is CASSLGPRAGGLDEQYF. In DNA, the CDR3 is TGTGCCAGCAGCTTAGGCCCCCGTGCAGGGGGCCTGGACGAGCAGTACTTC.

The V gene is TRBV5-1, the J gene TRBJ1-1; possible D gene TRBD1, 6 bases. Trimming removed 4 bases at V and 7 bases at J, with 11 bases between. Germline V CDR1 and CDR2: SGHRS, YFSETQ. The CDR3 loop spans 12 amino acids. Here the CDR3 reads CASSRQEGEAFF. As DNA, the CDR3 is TGCGCCAGCAGCCGACAGGAGGGTGAAGCTTTCTTT.

The chain has TRBV5-4 and TRBJ2-5, with a tentative D call TRBD1 (7 bases). Germline-derived CDR1 and CDR2 are SGHNT and YYREEE (reference sequence). Between the trimmed V and J ends, which lost 5 bases and 4 bases, there was a span of 15 bases. The length of the CDR3 is 14 residues. The CDR3 sequence is CASRPTGEAETQYF. CDR3 nucleotide sequence: TGTGCCAGCAGGCCTACAGGGGAGGCAGAGACCCAGTACTTC.

V gene TRBV6-5 combines with J gene TRBJ2-4; 8 bases fit TRBD2. CDR1 and CDR2 (germline): MNHEY, SVGAGI. V shed 8 bases, J shed 1 base, and the junction held 7 bases outside the gene matches. The CDR3 covers 15 residues. In DNA form, the CDR3 reads TGTGCCAGCGGTACCCGGGGGGGGGCCAAAAACATTCAGTACTTC. Amino acid sequence: CASGTRGGAKNIQYF.

The sample holds a few counts of this clone. This chain links TRBV27 with TRBJ2-7; 7 bases align to TRBD1. The CDR3 extends over 18 amino acids. With 3 bases clipped from V and 4 bases from J, the junction kept 18 bases outside the gene matches. CDR1 is MNHEY, CDR2 SMNVEV, per germline (reference sequence). This chain's CDR3 is CASSLTGEHGTEPYEQYF. CDR3 sequence (DNA): TGTGCCAGCAGTTTGACCGGGGAACACGGGACAGAACCTTACGAGCAGTACTTC.

The chain carries TRBV12-3 or TRBV12-4 and TRBJ1-2, with D perhaps matching TRBD1 (5 bases). The CDR3 runs to 13 residues. V was cut by 6 bases and J by 3 bases, with 11 bases left in between. The CDR3, as DNA: TGTGCCAGCAGGGGGTCGGGGGACTATGGCTACACCTTC. It codes for CASRGSGDYGYTF.

The chain carries TRBV5-6 and TRBJ1-2, with D possibly TRBD1 on 5 matching bases. Per germline, CDR1 SGHDT and CDR2 YYEEEE. V was cut by 0 bases and J by 4 bases, with 13 bases left in between. The CDR3 contains 15 residues. The CDR3 reads CASSLVGGLVYGYTF. The DNA for the CDR3 is TGTGCCAGCAGCTTGGTTGGGGGACTCGTCTATGGCTACACCTTC. Filled out from reference TRBV5-6 and TRBJ1-2, the complete variable domain reads DAGVTQSPTHLIKTRGQQVTLRCSPKSGHDTVSWYQQALGQGPQFIFQYYEEEERQRGNFPDRFSGHQFPNYSSELNVNALLLGDSALYLCASSLVGGLVYGYTFGSGTRLTVV.

This rearrangement joins TRBV11-2 to TRBJ1-6; D is perhaps TRBD1 (5 bases). The CDR3 extends over 15 amino acids. Trimming stripped 3 bases from V and 12 bases from J, with 18 bases between. From germline, CDR1 is SGHAT and CDR2 FQNNGV. The DNA of the CDR3 is TGTGCCAGCAGCTTTTCCGGGACCGGGCCTTTACCCCTCCACTTT. Protein sequence: CASSFSGTGPLPLHF.

The CDR3 coding sequence is TGTGCCAGCAGGCCCACTGGACAGGGTAATGGCTACACCTTC. Protein sequence: CASRPTGQGNGYTF. The rearrangement uses TRBV11-2 and TRBJ1-2; 8 bases match TRBD1. This CDR3 has 14 residues. The germline gives CDR1 SGHAT, CDR2 FQNNGV. The V gene end was trimmed by 6 bases and the J gene end by 6 bases; junction bases not matched to a gene: 9.